A single sample gave rise to the 26 T cell receptor beta chains below, sequenced in a study of T cell clonotyping in hematopoietic cell transplantation. Time point described: recipient sample about 28 days before transplant, after cytoreduction. Repertoires were generated with immunoSEQ multiplex PCR, while TCRdb's copy carries only in-frame clones and drops some. Of roughly 9,000 clones detected, roughly 87% appear once; the ten largest clones hold less than 35%. The sequencing here drew on peripheral blood mononuclear cells, taken before stem cell transplant. These receptors were collected from a woman aged 55-70 years with acute myeloid leukemia. Some clones in this sample may be carry-over from other donors' samples.

The genes are TRBV27 and TRBJ1-4; D is possibly TRBD1 (5 bases). V dropped 3 bases and J dropped 11 bases, with 13 bases sitting between them. This CDR3 contains 13 residues. Germline values: CDR1 MNHEY, CDR2 SMNVEV (reference sequence). The CDR3 is CASSFGGWDKLFF. The CDR3 DNA follows: TGTGCCAGCAGTTTCGGGGGTTGGGATAAACTGTTTTTT.

J is TRBJ1-2 and V is TRBV6-6; D is unresolved. Germline V CDR1 and CDR2: MNHNY, SVGAGI (reference sequence). V lost 5 bases, J lost 4 bases, and 14 bases lay in between. The CDR3 contains 14 residues. The CDR3 loop reads CASSTPTKSYGYTF. As DNA, the CDR3 is TGTGCCAGCAGTACCCCGACAAAAAGCTATGGCTACACCTTC.

This chain connects TRBV2 to TRBJ1-1; possible D gene TRBD1, 5 bases. The CDR3 is 12 amino acids. Germline V gives CDR1 SNHLY, CDR2 FYNNEI. V gave up 3 bases and J gave up 11 bases, with 13 bases separating them. In nucleotides, the CDR3 is TGTGCCAGCAGTGACGGGCCAGGGATGGCTTTCTTT. Its protein product is CASSDGPGMAFF.

The chain combines TRBV5-4 with TRBJ2-2, with unresolved D. Trimming removed 3 bases from V and 2 bases from J, with 2 bases in between. This CDR3 comprises 12 residues. The germline V gene has CDR1 SGHNT and CDR2 YYREEE (reference sequence). CDR3 in DNA: TGTGCCAGCAGCTCCAACACCGGGGAGCTGTTTTTT. Its translation is CASSSNTGELFF.

Only a few counts were recorded for this clone. The chain links TRBV5-1 to TRBJ2-5; D may match TRBD1 or TRBD2 (5 bases each). The CDR3 runs 14 residues. Germline V CDR1 and CDR2: SGHRS, YFSETQ. The V and J ends lost 3 bases and 2 bases respectively, with 11 bases between them. The CDR3 DNA is TGCGCCAGCAGCTACCGGGACCAACAAGAGACCCAGTACTTC. Protein product: CASSYRDQQETQYF.

This clone showed up just once. V and J are TRBV10-3 and TRBJ1-2; TRBD1 might be the D (5 bases). Trimming cost V 9 bases and J 0 bases, with 14 bases left between them. The CDR3 extends over 14 amino acids. Germline V gene sequence: CDR1 ENHRY, CDR2 SYGVKD. The CDR3 DNA reads as TGTGCCATAAACCGGGACCGCACTAACTATGGCTACACCTTC. Its protein product is CAINRDRTNYGYTF.

Here the CDR3 reads CASGDSEAFF. CDR3 bases: TGTGCCAGCGGGGACAGCGAAGCTTTCTTT. This chain connects TRBV6-6 to TRBJ1-1, with TRBD1 matching 7 bases. Germline values: CDR1 MNHNY, CDR2 SVGAGI (reference sequence). The junction had 2 bases not matched to a gene; V was cut back by 8 bases and J by 8 bases. CDR3 length: 10 residues.

V is TRBV18 and J is TRBJ1-4, with 7 bases fitting TRBD1. The CDR3 contains 15 residues. Germline V gene sequence: CDR1 KGHSH, CDR2 LQKENI. Losses at the gene ends were 3 bases for V and 7 bases for J; bases not matched to a gene: 8. DNA of the CDR3: TGTGCCAGCTCACCCTCTCAGGGGGTCGTTGAAAAACTGTTTTTT. Residues: CASSPSQGVVEKLFF.

This clone was counted once. The rearrangement uses TRBV7-2 and TRBJ1-4; D unresolved. Trimming pared 0 bases from V and 5 bases from J, leaving 7 bases between. CDR3 length equals 14 residues. The germline gives CDR1 SGHTA, CDR2 FQGNSA. This CDR3 is CASSLAQLNEKLFF. In nucleotides, the CDR3 is TGTGCCAGCAGCTTAGCACAGCTAAATGAAAAACTGTTTTTT.

A few counts support this clone. The V gene is TRBV28, the J gene TRBJ1-5; D remains unclear. Germline CDR1 MDHEN, CDR2 SYDVKM. V lost 1 base and J lost 0, with 4 bases in between. The CDR3 totals 14 residues. The CDR3 nucleotides are TGTGCCAGCAGTTTATTATATAGCAATCAGCCCCAGCATTTT. Amino acid sequence: CASSLLYSNQPQHF.

This sequence joins TRBV2 and TRBJ2-4; no clear D. The V end was cut by 3 bases, the J end by 4 bases, with 4 bases between. The V gene's germline CDR1 is SNHLY and CDR2 FYNNEI. This CDR3 has 12 residues. CDR3 coding DNA: TGTGCCAGCAGTGATGATAAAAACATTCAGTACTTC. It translates to CASSDDKNIQYF.

This clone has only one observation. V is TRBV27 and J is TRBJ2-1; 9 nucleotides align to TRBD1. The germline CDR1 and CDR2 sequences are MNHEY and SMNVEV (reference sequence). V lost 9 bases to trimming and J lost 14 bases; unmatched junction nucleotides: 17. This CDR3 is 14 amino acids long. The CDR3 region has the DNA TGTGCCAGTCGGGGGACAGGGTCTACCTTAGGGGAGTTCTTC. Translated, it gives CASRGTGSTLGEFF.

CDR3 amino acids: CASSLGLADSSGANVLTF. DNA for the CDR3: TGTGCCAGCAGCTTGGGACTAGCGGATAGCTCTGGGGCCAACGTCCTGACTTTC. This chain connects TRBV5-4 to TRBJ2-6; 9 nucleotides align to TRBD2. V gave up 0 bases and J gave up 0 bases; unmatched junction bases: 4. The CDR3 covers 18 residues. The germline V gene has CDR1 SGHNT and CDR2 YYREEE (reference sequence).

The chain recombines TRBV7-3 with TRBJ1-1; possibly TRBD1 for D (5 bases). The CDR3 extends over 14 amino acids. Germline CDR1 and CDR2: SGHTA and FQGTGA. V was trimmed by 2 bases and J by 5 bases, leaving 12 bases between them. The CDR3 coding sequence is TGTGCCAGCAGCTTACATCAGGGTGCGACTGAAGCTTTCTTT. This translates into CASSLHQGATEAFF.

CDR3 nucleotides: TGTGCCAGCAGATCAGACAGGGGGAACTATGGCTACACCTTC. Protein sequence: CASRSDRGNYGYTF. The chain couples TRBV11-2 to TRBJ1-2, with TRBD1 matching over 9 bases. With 6 bases clipped from V and 2 bases from J, the junction kept 4 bases outside the gene matches. Looked up from germline, CDR1 is SGHAT and CDR2 is FQNNGV. CDR3 length: 14 residues.

The V gene is TRBV29-1, the J gene TRBJ2-1; possibly TRBD2 for D (6 bases). This CDR3 is built from 13 residues. Between the trimmed V and J ends, which lost 4 bases and 0 bases, there was a span of 7 bases. Germline V gene sequence: CDR1 SQVTM, CDR2 ANQGSEA. In DNA, the CDR3 is TGCAGCGTTGTTAGCGGCTCCTACAATGAGCAGTTCTTC. Its translation: CSVVSGSYNEQFF.

V usage is TRBV2 and J usage is TRBJ2-7, with D unresolved. This CDR3 has 11 amino acids. The V end was cut by 4 bases, the J end by 2 bases, with 3 bases between. Germline V gene lookup returns CDR1 SNHLY and CDR2 FYNNEI. The CDR3 DNA reads as TGTGCCAGCAGTGTACCCTACGAGCAGTACTTC. Translated: CASSVPYEQYF.

This chain joins TRBV5-6 and TRBJ2-7; no clear D gene. The CDR3 covers 11 residues. The V gene's germline CDR1 is SGHDT and CDR2 YYEEEE. Trimming shortened V by 3 bases and J by 1 base, and 2 bases separated the two germline ends. CDR3 coding DNA: TGTGCCAGCAGCTCATCCTACGAGCAGTACGTC. Its translation is CASSSSYEQYV.

This clone was seen a handful of times. CDR3 sequence: CASSFIGRGSDTEAFF. CDR3 coding DNA: TGTGCCAGCAGTTTTATCGGTCGGGGTTCCGACACTGAAGCTTTCTTT. The chain has TRBV27 and TRBJ1-1; unclear D gene. The CDR3 is 16 residues long. Trimming removed 3 bases at V and 3 bases at J, with 17 bases between. CDR1 is MNHEY and CDR2 is SMNVEV in the germline V gene (reference sequence).

The rearrangement joins TRBV29-1 to TRBJ2-3, with a tentative D call TRBD2 (7 bases). The V and J ends lost 7 bases and 1 base respectively, with 18 bases between them. This CDR3 region has 15 residues. Germline CDR1 SQVTM, CDR2 ANQGSEA. The CDR3: CSAPRGPLRTDTQYF. Here the CDR3 DNA reads TGCAGCGCCCCGCGGGGGCCCCTCCGCACAGATACGCAGTATTTT.

V gene TRBV5-1 combines with J gene TRBJ1-3; D is undetermined. Germline values: CDR1 SGHRS, CDR2 YFSETQ. This CDR3 contains 14 residues. Trimming took 4 bases from V and 4 from J, leaving 12 bases between them. Here the CDR3 reads CASSPLLGGNTIYF. CDR3 bases: TGCGCCAGCAGCCCCCTATTGGGAGGAAACACCATATATTTT.

This sequence joins TRBV5-4 and TRBJ2-7; D is unclear. The germline V and J ends were trimmed by 4 bases and 0 bases, with 11 bases remaining between them. Germline CDR1 is SGHNT and CDR2 is YYREEE (reference sequence). CDR3 length: 14 amino acids. CDR3 amino acids: CASSPTGSSYEQYF. CDR3 sequence (DNA): TGTGCCAGCAGCCCCACGGGTAGCTCCTACGAGCAGTACTTC.

The chain has TRBV7-2 and TRBJ2-1, with D unresolved. Germline V gene data show CDR1 as SGHTA and CDR2 as FQGNSA. The CDR3 runs 13 residues. V lost 5 bases to trimming and J lost 10 bases, with 15 bases between them. The DNA of the CDR3 is TGTGCCAGCAGCACCCCGTTAGCAGCCGAGCAGTTCTTC. Its protein is CASSTPLAAEQFF.

For the CDR3, the DNA is TGTGCCAGCAGTGACTCAGTCGACCGCAGGCTAGCGCCCCATGAGCAGTTCTTC. It translates to CASSDSVDRRLAPHEQFF. The chain recombines TRBV6-4 with TRBJ2-1, with a weak D call TRBD2 (6 bases). This CDR3 is 18 amino acids long. Germline CDR1 MRHNA, CDR2 SNTAGT. V lost 0 bases and J 8 bases, leaving 23 bases between the germline ends.

This chain connects TRBV28 to TRBJ1-2, with D possibly TRBD1 on 5 matching bases. V was clipped by 2 bases and J by 4 bases, with 8 bases between them. CDR1 and CDR2 (germline): MDHEN, SYDVKM. The CDR3 covers 13 residues. CDR3 nucleotides: TGTGCCAGCAGTTTACAGGGTCTCTATGGCTACACCTTC. Amino acid sequence: CASSLQGLYGYTF.

This chain uses TRBV4-1 with TRBJ2-7, with TRBD2 matching 10 bases. CDR1 and CDR2 (germline): MGHRA, YSYEKL. Trimming cost V 3 bases and J 3 bases; bases outside gene matches: 5. The CDR3 spans 15 residues. Here the CDR3 reads CASSQPSSGSYEQYF. CDR3 nucleotides: TGCGCCAGCAGCCAGCCATCTAGCGGGAGCTACGAGCAGTACTTC.